This T cell receptor beta chain emerged from a study of T-cell memory formation after mild COVID-19. Turning to the study itself: Most TCR clusters belonged to a single donor.

TCRdb called the 5' RACE reads again in MiXCR, with one record for every CDR3 protein. Of about 540,000 distinct CDR3 sequences in the sample, about a fifth are singletons; the top ten hold 9.5% to 15%. V was clipped by 1 base and J by 1 base; unmatched bases: 5. From germline, CDR1 is LGHDT and CDR2 YNNKEL (reference sequence). This CDR3 has 17 residues. Points on this clonotype: What it binds is not known.

Study results and caveats: Clones which contracted sat mainly in CM and EM if CD4+, and in EMRA if CD8+. Prior to infection, memory already included some responding clones, suggesting cross-reactive memory joined.

The chain links TRBV3-1 to TRBJ2-2; 8 positions agree with TRBD1. Sample: PBMCs or a T cell subset sorted from them (not recorded which). The clonotype originates from an adult woman who had mild COVID-19 (a few samples of this study predate the infection). Cell type and time point are not known. The CDR3 loop reads CASSQAGGKLNTGELFF. CDR3 nucleotide sequence: TGTGCCAGCAGCCAAGCAGGGGGCAAGCTGAACACCGGGGAGCTGTTTTTT.